This is a list of T cell receptor beta chains from one sample in a study of vaccination effects on CD4 cells after COVID-19. Assay: immunoSEQ multiplex PCR; the TCRdb copy retains only in-frame clones and omits some. This table holds some 59,000 clones, over 80% found once. For these receptors, no antigen is known. The sample in question was CD4+ T cells from PBMCs cultured with HCoV-229E spike peptides, obtained before COVID-19 vaccination. Every receptor here comes from a human donor who received a COVID-19 vaccine. Both conserved end residues are part of each CDR3. A D gene is named only where the DNA matches it firmly. The size of a clone is reported for some rows only, either as once, few or many, or as a class for expanded clones.

D gene	J gene	clone size	V gene	CDR3 DNA	CDR3 protein
-	TRBJ2-1	-	TRBV2	TGTGCCAGCAGCCGTTTGGGTGAGCAGTTCTTC	CASSRLGEQFF
TRBD2	TRBJ2-3	-	TRBV25-1	TGTGCCAGCAGTGAATCTGGACTAGCGGGGGGGAACACAGATACGCAGTATTTT	CASSESGLAGGNTDTQYF
TRBD2	TRBJ2-1	-	TRBV7-2	TGTGCCAGCAGCTTAGGTAGCGGGGGTTACAATGAGCAGTTCTTC	CASSLGSGGYNEQFF
-	TRBJ1-6	-	TRBV10-2	TGCGCCAGCAGTGATATAGGGAATTCACCCCTCCACTTT	CASSDIGNSPLHF
-	TRBJ1-1	-	TRBV30	TGTGCCTGGAGTGTACTGGGGAACACTGAAGCTTTCTTT	CAWSVLGNTEAFF
TRBD2	TRBJ2-1	-	TRBV6-4	TGTGCCAGCAGTAACGCGGGGGGGCTAGGGAATGAGCAGTTCTTC	CASSNAGGLGNEQFF
TRBD1	TRBJ2-1	-	TRBV5-6	TGTGCCAGCAGCTTATGGGACAGGGATATTCTCAATGAGCAGTTCTTC	CASSLWDRDILNEQFF
-	TRBJ2-3	-	TRBV5-8	TGTGCCAGCCCGGACTTTACTAGCACAGATACGCAGTATTTT	CASPDFTSTDTQYF
-	TRBJ2-1	-	TRBV30	TGTGCCTGGAATAAGAGGGCCTCAAGCTCCTACAATGAGCAGTTCTTC	CAWNKRASSSYNEQFF
-	TRBJ1-4	-	TRBV25-1	TGTGCCAGCAGTGAACGTAGGGGCCGGGAAAAACTGTTTTTT	CASSERRGREKLFF
TRBD1	TRBJ2-3	-	TRBV5-4	TGTGCCAGCAGCTTGGAGGGGGCGCGCGGCACAGATACGCAGTATTTT	CASSLEGARGTDTQYF
TRBD2	TRBJ2-1	-	TRBV4-1	TGCGCCAGCAGCCTCCGACTAGCGGGGGGGCAATACAATGAGCAGTTCTTC	CASSLRLAGGQYNEQFF
TRBD1	TRBJ1-1	-	TRBV7-2	TGTGCCAGCAGCCCAGAGGGACAGATAAAAAGGACTGAAGCTTTCTTT	CASSPEGQIKRTEAFF
-	TRBJ1-3	few	TRBV28	TGTGCCAGCAGACTGGGGGGTGGGGCCTCTGGAAACACCATATATTTT	CASRLGGGASGNTIYF
TRBD2	TRBJ2-2	few	TRBV29-1	TGCAGCTATAGAGCGGGGGGGGTCTCCGGGGAGCTGTTTTTT	CSYRAGGVSGELFF
TRBD1	TRBJ2-5	-	TRBV5-4	TGTGCCAGCAGCTCCCCTATAGGGACAGGTCCGCAAGAGACCCAGTACTTC	CASSSPIGTGPQETQYF
TRBD1	TRBJ1-4	-	TRBV3-1/TRBV3-2	TGTGCCAGCAGCTACAGGGGACAGGGTGATGAAAAACTGTTTTTT	CASSYRGQGDEKLFF
TRBD1	TRBJ1-1	-	TRBV7-3	TGTGCCAGCAGCTTAACCGGGGACAGTGGAACTGAAGCTTTCTTT	CASSLTGDSGTEAFF
TRBD1	TRBJ1-6	-	TRBV6-2/TRBV6-3	TGTGCCAGCAGTTACTCTTCCTGGGGACAGGGGAATTCACCCCTCCACTTT	CASSYSSWGQGNSPLHF
TRBD1	TRBJ2-3	-	TRBV7-9	TGTGCCAGCAGCCTTACGACAGGGGGGCCAGATACGCAGTATTTT	CASSLTTGGPDTQYF
-	TRBJ1-1	-	TRBV9	TGTGCCAGCAGCGTAGTTGTGAACACTGAAGCTTTCTTT	CASSVVVNTEAFF
TRBD1	TRBJ2-2	-	TRBV7-2	TGTGCCAGCAGTAGGGACAGAAACACCGGGGAGCTGTTTTTT	CASSRDRNTGELFF
-	TRBJ1-4	-	TRBV18	TGTGCCAGCTCACCGGACAGAGCAACTAATGAAAAACTGTTTTTT	CASSPDRATNEKLFF
-	TRBJ1-1	-	TRBV6-2/TRBV6-3	TGTGCCAGCAGCTTCGGACACCCGAACACTGAAGCTTTCTTT	CASSFGHPNTEAFF
-	TRBJ1-3	-	TRBV5-4	TGTGCCAGCAGCTTCCCGGGACAAGACTCTGGAAACACCATATATTTT	CASSFPGQDSGNTIYF
-	TRBJ2-3	-	TRBV29-1	TGCAGCGTTGATTTAGAGGGGACAAACACGCAGTATTTT	CSVDLEGTNTQYF
-	TRBJ1-6	-	TRBV5-1	TGCGCCAGCAGCTTGGTGGGCAGGGTGACCTCCTATAATTCACCCCTCCACTTT	CASSLVGRVTSYNSPLHF
TRBD1	TRBJ2-3	-	TRBV6-5	TGTGCCAGCAAACCACAGGGGGCGGGAGATACGCAGTATTTT	CASKPQGAGDTQYF
-	TRBJ2-1	-	TRBV6-6	TGTGCCAGCAGGGAGGGGGCAATCTACAATGAGCAGTTCTTC	CASREGAIYNEQFF
-	TRBJ1-2	few	TRBV20-1	TGCAGTGCTAGTTGGACACTCTATGGCTACACCTTC	CSASWTLYGYTF
TRBD2	TRBJ2-1	-	TRBV30	TGTGCCTGGAGTGCCGCTCGTAGCGGGGGTTACAATGAGCAGTTCTTC	CAWSAARSGGYNEQFF
-	TRBJ1-2	-	TRBV28	TGTGCCAGCAGTTACCTAACCGGGGTTAACTATGGCTACACCTTC	CASSYLTGVNYGYTF
-	TRBJ2-5	-	TRBV6-2/TRBV6-3	TGTGCCAGCAGTTACTCACGAGAGACCCAGTACTTC	CASSYSRETQYF
-	TRBJ2-2	-	TRBV7-9	TGTGCCAGCAGCCCCGGGATCAACACCGGGGAGCTGTTTTTT	CASSPGINTGELFF
TRBD1	TRBJ1-1	-	TRBV7-2	TGTGCCAGCAGCTCAGACAGGGGGAATAGAGCTTTCTTT	CASSSDRGNRAFF
TRBD2	TRBJ2-3	once	TRBV6-6	TGTGCCAGCAGTTATACGAGCGGGGGGTGGACAGATACGCAGTATTTT	CASSYTSGGWTDTQYF
-	TRBJ1-3	-	TRBV9	TGTGCCAGCAGCGGCCAGACGCTCTCTGGAAACACCATATATTTT	CASSGQTLSGNTIYF
-	TRBJ2-5	-	TRBV28	TGTGCCAGCAGTCTCAGGGCTCCAGAGACCCAGTACTTC	CASSLRAPETQYF
TRBD1	TRBJ2-2	-	TRBV24-1	TGTGCCACCAGTGACCCGGGACAGGGCGCCGGGGAGCTGTTTTTT	CATSDPGQGAGELFF
TRBD2	TRBJ2-5	-	TRBV5-1	TGCGCCAGCAGCTTAGCGGGGGGGAACCAAGAGACCCAGTACTTC	CASSLAGGNQETQYF
-	TRBJ1-1	few	TRBV19	TGTGCCAGTAGTATCGACAGAGCCCCGAACACTGAAGCTTTCTTT	CASSIDRAPNTEAFF
-	TRBJ1-1	few	TRBV7-3	TGTGCCAGCAGCTTATCAAATGGGGAAGCTTTCTTT	CASSLSNGEAFF
-	TRBJ1-4	-	TRBV2	TGTGCCAGCAGTGAAGCGCTTAGGGTCAAACTGTTTTTT	CASSEALRVKLFF
-	TRBJ1-2	-	TRBV5-6	TGTGCCAGCAGCTTGCCGAGGCAGGGGTCCTATGGCTACACCTTC	CASSLPRQGSYGYTF
-	TRBJ2-2	-	TRBV5-1	TGCGCCAGCAGCTTGATTTCGGGGGAAGGCACCGGGGAGCTGTTTTTT	CASSLISGEGTGELFF
-	TRBJ1-5	few	TRBV2	TGTGCCAGCAGTGATTCCGGGCCATATCAGCCCCAGCATTTT	CASSDSGPYQPQHF
-	TRBJ1-4	-	TRBV28	TGTGCCAGCAGTGCGGGCTTACGAAAACTGTTTTTT	CASSAGLRKLFF
-	TRBJ1-2	-	TRBV20-1	TGCAGTGCTAGTTTACAGGACTATGGCTACACCTTC	CSASLQDYGYTF
-	TRBJ1-2	-	TRBV30	TGTGCCTGGAGTTCAGCTCGAGGCGTATCTGGCTACACCTTC	CAWSSARGVSGYTF
TRBD1	TRBJ1-5	-	TRBV5-5	TGTGCCAGCAGCTTGGGGACAGGGCCAGCGCAGCCCCAGCATTTT	CASSLGTGPAQPQHF
TRBD2	TRBJ2-3	-	TRBV20-1	TGCAGTGCTAGTTCCGCGGGGGGACGCACAGATACGCAGTATTTT	CSASSAGGRTDTQYF
TRBD1	TRBJ2-6	-	TRBV18	TGTGCCAGCTCACGGGACAGATGGGCCAACGTCCTGACTTTC	CASSRDRWANVLTF
-	TRBJ2-1	-	TRBV24-1	TGTGCCACCAGTGAAACTAGGAATGAGCAGTTCTTC	CATSETRNEQFF
-	TRBJ1-1	-	TRBV12-3/TRBV12-4	TGTGCCAGCAGTTTTCAGCAGAACACTGAAGCTTTCTTT	CASSFQQNTEAFF
-	TRBJ1-5	-	TRBV19	TGTGCCAGTAGCGACGTTGGGTATAGCAATCAGCCCCAGCATTTT	CASSDVGYSNQPQHF
TRBD1	TRBJ1-1	-	TRBV27	TGTGCCAGCAGTTTTATCGCGGACAGGGCTAATCCTGAAGCTTTCTTT	CASSFIADRANPEAFF
-	TRBJ2-3	-	TRBV9	TGTGCCAGCAGCGCCACAGGAGTTTCCACAGATACGCAGTATTTT	CASSATGVSTDTQYF